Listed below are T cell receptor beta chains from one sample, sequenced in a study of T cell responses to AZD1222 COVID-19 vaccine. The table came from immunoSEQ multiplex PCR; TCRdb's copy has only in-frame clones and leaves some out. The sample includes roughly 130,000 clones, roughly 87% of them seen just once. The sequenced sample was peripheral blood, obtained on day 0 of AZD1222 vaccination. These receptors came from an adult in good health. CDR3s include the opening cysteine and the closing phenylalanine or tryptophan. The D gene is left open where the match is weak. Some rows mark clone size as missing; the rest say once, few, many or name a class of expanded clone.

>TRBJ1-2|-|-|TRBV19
CASSIREGGYTF
TGTGCCAGTAGTATTAGGGAAGGTGGCTACACCTTC
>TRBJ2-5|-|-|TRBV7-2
CASSLVRRILRETQYF
TGTGCCAGCAGCTTAGTTCGCAGGATTCTCCGAGAGACCCAGTACTTC
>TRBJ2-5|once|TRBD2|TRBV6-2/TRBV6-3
CASSRTTSGGFQETQYF
TGTGCCAGCAGTCGCACCACTAGCGGGGGGTTTCAAGAGACCCAGTACTTC
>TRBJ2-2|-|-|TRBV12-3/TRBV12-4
CASSFQRAGELFF
TGTGCCAGCAGTTTCCAACGCGCCGGGGAGCTGTTTTTT
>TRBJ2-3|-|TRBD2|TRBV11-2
CASSRLMSGGGYTQYF
TGTGCCAGCAGCCGACTTATGTCGGGGGGGGGATATACGCAGTATTTT
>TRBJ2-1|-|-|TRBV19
CASKRDGRYNEQFF
TGTGCCAGTAAACGGGACGGACGCTACAATGAGCAGTTCTTC
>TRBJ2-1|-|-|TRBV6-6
CASSYSDVYEQFF
TGTGCCAGCAGTTACTCGGACGTCTATGAGCAGTTCTTC
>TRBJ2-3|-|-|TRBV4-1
CASSVSRDAGQYF
TGCGCCAGCAGTGTGTCCCGGGACGCCGGGCAGTATTTT
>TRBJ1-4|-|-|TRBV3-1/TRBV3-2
CASSQAGTTNEKLFF
TGTGCCAGCAGCCAGGCAGGGACAACTAATGAAAAACTGTTTTTT
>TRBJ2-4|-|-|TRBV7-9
CASSPRLRLGKNIQYF
TGTGCCAGCAGCCCCCGCCTCCGTTTGGGCAAAAACATTCAGTACTTC
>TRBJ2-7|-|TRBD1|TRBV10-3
CAIRPPDRAYEQYF
TGTGCCATCAGACCTCCGGACAGGGCCTACGAGCAGTACTTC
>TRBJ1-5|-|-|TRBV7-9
CASSLGSGQPQHF
TGTGCCAGCAGCTTGGGGTCGGGTCAGCCCCAGCATTTT
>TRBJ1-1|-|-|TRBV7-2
CASSLEASMNTEAFF
TGTGCCAGCAGCTTAGAAGCCAGCATGAACACTGAAGCTTTCTTT
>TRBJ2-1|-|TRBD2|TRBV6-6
CASSQRGGGFSYNEQFF
TGTGCCAGCAGTCAGCGGGGGGGCGGGTTTTCCTACAATGAGCAGTTCTTC
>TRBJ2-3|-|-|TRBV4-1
CASSQLSGFTGRDTQYF
TGCGCCAGCAGCCAACTATCCGGGTTTACTGGTCGAGATACGCAGTATTTT
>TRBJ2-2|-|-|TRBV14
CASSQDVQTRATGELFF
TGTGCCAGCAGCCAAGATGTACAGACCCGGGCCACCGGGGAGCTGTTTTTT
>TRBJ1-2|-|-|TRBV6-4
CASKAGADNYGYTF
TGTGCCAGCAAGGCGGGGGCCGACAACTATGGCTACACCTTC
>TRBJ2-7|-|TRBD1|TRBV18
CASSPRDRRAYEQYF
TGTGCCAGCTCACCAAGGGACAGGCGAGCCTACGAGCAGTACTTC
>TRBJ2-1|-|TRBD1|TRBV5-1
CASSLGQGGDEQFF
TGCGCCAGCAGCTTGGGACAGGGGGGCGATGAGCAGTTCTTC
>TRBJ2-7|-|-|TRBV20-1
CSASTNSYEQYF
TGCAGTGCTAGTACTAACTCCTACGAGCAGTACTTC
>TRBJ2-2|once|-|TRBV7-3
CASSPPGLNTGELFF
TGTGCCAGCAGCCCCCCGGGACTTAACACCGGGGAGCTGTTTTTT
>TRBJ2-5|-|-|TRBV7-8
CASSPRTGFLVETQYF
TGTGCCAGCAGCCCCAGGACGGGGTTTTTGGTGGAGACCCAGTACTTC
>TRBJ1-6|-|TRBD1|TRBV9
CASSVGPTGGSSPLHF
TGTGCCAGCAGCGTAGGTCCCACAGGGGGTAGTTCACCCCTCCACTTT
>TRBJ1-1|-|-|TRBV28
CASSLGGWKAFF
TGTGCCAGCAGTTTAGGGGGATGGAAAGCTTTCTTT
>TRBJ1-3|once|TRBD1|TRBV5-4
CASSLRDRASGNTIYF
TGTGCCAGCAGCCTCCGGGACAGGGCCTCTGGAAACACCATATATTTT
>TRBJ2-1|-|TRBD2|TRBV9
CASSVASGGAKNEQFF
TGTGCCAGCAGCGTAGCGAGCGGGGGGGCCAAAAATGAGCAGTTCTTC
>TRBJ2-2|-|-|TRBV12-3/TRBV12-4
CASSPSTGELFF
TGTGCCAGCAGTCCGAGCACCGGGGAGCTGTTTTTT
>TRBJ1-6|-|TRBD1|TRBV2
CASSRGPLFDSPLHF
TGTGCCAGCAGTAGGGGGCCCTTGTTTGATTCACCCCTCCACTTT
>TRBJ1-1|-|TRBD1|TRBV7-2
CASSSQGDTEAFF
TGTGCCAGCAGCTCACAGGGGGACACTGAAGCTTTCTTT
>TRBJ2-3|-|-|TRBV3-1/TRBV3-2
CASSHPPVHTQYF
TGTGCCAGCAGCCATCCCCCCGTACATACGCAGTATTTT
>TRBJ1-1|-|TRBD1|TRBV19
CASGQGAGVAGAFF
TGTGCCAGCGGACAGGGAGCGGGAGTTGCTGGAGCTTTCTTT
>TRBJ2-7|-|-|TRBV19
CASSAGSSYEQYF
TGTGCCAGTAGTGCGGGGAGCTCCTACGAGCAGTACTTC